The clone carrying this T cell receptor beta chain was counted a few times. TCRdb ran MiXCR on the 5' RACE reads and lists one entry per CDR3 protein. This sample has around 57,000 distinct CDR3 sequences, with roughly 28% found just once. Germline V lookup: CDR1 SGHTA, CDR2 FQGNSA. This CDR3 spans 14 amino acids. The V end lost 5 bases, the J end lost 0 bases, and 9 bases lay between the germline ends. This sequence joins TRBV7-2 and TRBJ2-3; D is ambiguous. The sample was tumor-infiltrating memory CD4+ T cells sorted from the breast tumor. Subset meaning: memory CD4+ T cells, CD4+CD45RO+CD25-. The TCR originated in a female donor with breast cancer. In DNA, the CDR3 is TGTGCCAGCAGCCCCAGCATTAGCACAGATACGCAGTATTTT. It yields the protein CASSPSISTDTQYF.